One and the same sample provided the 27 T cell receptor beta chains below, sequenced in a study of CD8+ T cells in alopecia areata. RNA extraction was followed by reverse transcription into cDNA, which acted as the sequencing template. Sequenced by immunoSEQ multiplex PCR; TCRdb stores in-frame clones only, minus some. The table lists some 110,000 clones, more than 30% of them singletons. The sequenced sample was CD4+ T cells sorted from blood. These TCRs come from a human donor with alopecia areata.

V usage is TRBV30 and J usage is TRBJ1-1; 7 bases fit TRBD1. The CDR3 is made up of 14 amino acids. The trim removed 3 bases at V and 5 bases at J, leaving 9 bases unmatched. CDR1 is GTSNPN, CDR2 SVGIG, per germline (reference sequence). The CDR3 loop is CAWSRRRGFTEAFF. The DNA for the CDR3 is TGTGCCTGGAGCCGTCGCAGGGGGTTTACTGAAGCTTTCTTT.

The rearrangement joins TRBV7-2 to TRBJ2-4, with D tentatively TRBD1 (6 bases). V was shortened by 5 bases and J by 6 bases, with 14 bases between the two germline ends. This CDR3 comprises 14 residues. The germline V gene has CDR1 SGHTA and CDR2 FQGNSA. The CDR3 loop is CASSQGQNRNIQYF. The CDR3 DNA follows: TGTGCCAGCAGCCAAGGACAGAATAGAAACATTCAGTACTTC.

The chain links TRBV29-1 to TRBJ2-2; TRBD1 is a possible D gene (6 bases). The CDR3 loop spans 13 amino acids. Germline V gene data show CDR1 as SQVTM and CDR2 as ANQGSEA. Trimming stripped 4 bases from V and 3 bases from J, with 9 bases between. The CDR3 DNA reads as TGCAGCGTTGGGAAGGGGGACACCGGGGAGCTGTTTTTT. Its protein is CSVGKGDTGELFF.

The V gene is TRBV7-2, the J gene TRBJ2-7; no firm D call. Looked up from germline, CDR1 is SGHTA and CDR2 is FQGNSA. Trimming took off 5 bases at V and 1 base at J, with 12 bases between the two ends. The CDR3 is 14 amino acids. CDR3 in amino acids: CASSGRYDSYEQYF. In DNA form, the CDR3 reads TGTGCCAGCAGCGGACGGTACGATTCCTACGAGCAGTACTTC.

This clone has only a few counts. The V gene is TRBV28, the J gene TRBJ2-2; 11 nucleotides align to TRBD1. Losses at the gene ends were 5 bases for V and 7 bases for J; bases not matched to a gene: 3. Germline CDR1 reads MDHEN; CDR2 reads SYDVKM. This CDR3 is built from 14 residues. CDR3: CASSGQGAFGELFF. The CDR3 DNA is TGTGCCAGCAGTGGACAGGGGGCATTCGGGGAGCTGTTTTTT.

This clone was detected only a few times. The chain joins TRBV29-1 to TRBJ2-7; possibly TRBD1 or TRBD2 for D (6 bases each). Germline V gives CDR1 SQVTM, CDR2 ANQGSEA. Trimming pared 7 bases from V and 1 base from J, leaving 14 bases between. The CDR3 length is 13 residues. The CDR3: CSAERGESYEQYF. In DNA, the CDR3 is TGCAGCGCTGAGAGGGGGGAATCCTACGAGCAGTACTTC.

This chain connects TRBV30 to TRBJ2-3; D gene unclear. V lost 1 base, J lost 6 bases, and 14 bases lay in between. The CDR3 totals 14 residues. Looked up from germline, CDR1 is GTSNPN and CDR2 is SVGIG (reference sequence). CDR3: CAWSASMVRDTQYF. The DNA for the CDR3 is TGTGCCTGGAGTGCGTCTATGGTGCGGGATACGCAGTATTTT.

The CDR3 reads CAWISAGGRGTQYF. In DNA, the CDR3 is TGTGCCTGGATATCCGCAGGGGGACGAGGGACCCAGTACTTC. The V gene is TRBV30, the J gene TRBJ2-5; 7 positions agree with TRBD1. V shed 4 bases, J shed 7 bases, and the junction held 12 bases outside the gene matches. The germline CDR1 and CDR2 sequences are GTSNPN and SVGIG (reference sequence). The CDR3 has 14 residues.

The rearrangement uses TRBV7-8 and TRBJ1-1; D ambiguous. CDR1 and CDR2 (germline): SGHVS, FQNEAQ. V was cut by 3 bases and J by 3 bases, with 2 bases left in between. This CDR3 has 11 amino acids. DNA of the CDR3: TGTGCCAGCAGCTTCGACACTGAAGCTTTCTTT. It codes for CASSFDTEAFF.

In DNA form, the CDR3 reads TGCGCCAGCAGCTCCCGGGCCCCAGGGGATACGCAGTATTTT. It encodes CASSSRAPGDTQYF. The rearrangement uses TRBV5-1 and TRBJ2-3; maybe TRBD1 (5 bases). Trimming cost V 3 bases and J 6 bases, with 14 bases left between them. Per the germline V gene, CDR1 is SGHRS and CDR2 is YFSETQ. This CDR3 spans 14 amino acids.

The V call is TRBV30, the J call TRBJ2-3; D call uncertain. V was cut by 3 bases and J by 5 bases, with 12 bases left in between. Germline CDR1 GTSNPN, CDR2 SVGIG (reference sequence). The CDR3 length is 13 residues. The CDR3 is CAWSATPGDTQYF. In nucleotides, the CDR3 is TGTGCCTGGAGCGCCACACCAGGAGATACGCAGTATTTT. Filled out from reference TRBV30 and TRBJ2-3, the complete variable domain reads SQTIHQWPATLVQPVGSPLSLECTVEGTSNPNLYWYRQAAGRGLQLLFYSVGIGQISSEVPQNLSASRPQDRQFILSSKKLLLSDSGFYLCAWSATPGDTQYFGPGTRLTVL.

In this sample, this clone turned up a few times. The rearrangement joins TRBV28 to TRBJ2-7; D not resolved. Germline V gene data show CDR1 as MDHEN and CDR2 as SYDVKM. Trimming cost V 5 bases and J 5 bases, with 4 bases left between them. The CDR3 runs to 10 residues. The CDR3 is CASSVNEQYF. The CDR3 DNA is TGTGCCAGCAGTGTCAACGAGCAGTACTTC.

This clone was counted only a few times. This chain connects TRBV4-1 to TRBJ1-1; D gene uncertain. This CDR3 contains 14 residues. The ends were cut back, 1 base at V and 1 base at J, with 7 bases in the middle. Germline V gene sequence: CDR1 MGHRA, CDR2 YSYEKL. The CDR3 reads CASSQGPQNTEAFF. CDR3 in DNA: TGCGCCAGCAGCCAAGGTCCACAGAACACTGAAGCTTTCTTT.

The chain recombines TRBV29-1 with TRBJ2-2, with a tentative D call TRBD2 (5 bases). Germline V CDR1 and CDR2: SQVTM, ANQGSEA. CDR3 length: 14 amino acids. V lost 4 bases to trimming and J lost 5 bases, with 14 bases between them. The CDR3 loop reads CSVGLTGGTGELFF. The CDR3 DNA sequence: TGCAGCGTTGGCCTGACCGGAGGAACCGGGGAGCTGTTTTTT.

This chain connects TRBV4-1 to TRBJ2-3, with a tentative D call TRBD1 (6 bases). The CDR3 contains 16 residues. Germline loops: CDR1 MGHRA, CDR2 YSYEKL. V was shortened by 7 bases and J by 2 bases, with 19 bases between the two germline ends. CDR3 sequence reads: CASTGRAGANTDTQYF. DNA for the CDR3: TGCGCCAGCACCGGCAGGGCAGGGGCCAACACAGATACGCAGTATTTT.

The chain is built from TRBV29-1 and TRBJ1-2; 10 bases match TRBD1. Per the germline V gene, CDR1 is SQVTM and CDR2 is ANQGSEA. The V gene end was trimmed by 6 bases and the J gene end by 5 bases; junction bases not matched to a gene: 9. This CDR3 spans 14 amino acids. CDR3 sequence: CSVGGQGGPYGYTF. The CDR3 DNA is TGCAGCGTCGGCGGACAGGGGGGACCTTATGGCTACACCTTC.

The rearrangement links TRBV10-3 to TRBJ1-2; D gene ambiguous. Germline values: CDR1 ENHRY, CDR2 SYGVKD. Trimming stripped 0 bases from V and 5 bases from J, with 4 bases between. This CDR3 region has 12 residues. CDR3 in amino acids: CAISESGYGYTF. CDR3 coding DNA: TGTGCCATCAGTGAGTCTGGTTATGGCTACACCTTC.

There are a few counts of this clone. The chain joins TRBV21-1 to TRBJ2-5. TRBV21-1 is recorded as a pseudogene. The CDR3 contains 14 residues. The CDR3 is CASSRGGREETQYF. CDR3 in DNA: TGTGCCAGCAGCAGAGGGGGTCGGGAGGAGACCCAGTACTTC.

This clone was detected only a few times. The CDR3 region is CASSLSGLRVNEQFF. The CDR3 nucleotides read TGTGCCAGCAGCTTATCGGGACTAAGGGTCAATGAGCAGTTCTTC. V gene TRBV7-2 combines with J gene TRBJ2-1; 7 bases map to TRBD2. CDR3 length: 15 amino acids. Losses at the gene ends were 2 bases for V and 6 bases for J; bases not matched to a gene: 7. Germline lookup yields CDR1 SGHTA and CDR2 FQGNSA.

The chain recombines TRBV4-1 with TRBJ2-1; D is ambiguous. CDR1 MGHRA and CDR2 YSYEKL come from the germline V gene. CDR3 length: 18 amino acids. V lost 1 base to trimming and J lost 5 bases, with 21 bases between them. CDR3 in DNA: TGCGCCAGCAGCCAAGTATTGAGACCAAGTCCCCAAGACAATGAGCAGTTCTTC. Encoded protein: CASSQVLRPSPQDNEQFF.

At least ten counts were recorded for this clone. The chain combines TRBV7-9 with TRBJ2-7, with TRBD1 matching 9 bases. Germline-derived CDR1 and CDR2 are SEHNR and FQNEAQ (reference sequence). V dropped 3 bases and J dropped 6; count of bases not matched to a gene: 3. The CDR3 is 13 residues long. DNA of the CDR3: TGTGCCAGCAGCTTGGGGACAGGGCTCGAGCAGTACTTC. It translates to CASSLGTGLEQYF. Combining the CDR3 with reference TRBV7-9 and TRBJ2-7 gives the whole variable domain DTGVSQNPRHKITKRGQNVTFRCDPISEHNRLYWYRQTLGQGPEFLTYFQNEAQLEKSRLLSDRFSAERPKGSFSTLEIQRTEQGDSAMYLCASSLGTGLEQYFGPGTRLTVT.

The chain employs TRBV29-1 and TRBJ1-1; D remains unclear. Germline CDR1 SQVTM, CDR2 ANQGSEA. V shed 8 bases and J shed 1 base, with 14 bases lying between them. This CDR3 comprises 13 residues. The CDR3 loop reads CSSAVVENTEAFF. CDR3 nucleotide sequence: TGCAGCTCCGCTGTGGTGGAGAACACTGAAGCTTTCTTT.

The rearrangement links TRBV7-2 to TRBJ2-5; D is ambiguous. V lost 4 bases, J lost 4 bases, and 10 bases lay in between. CDR3 size: 13 residues. CDR1 is SGHTA and CDR2 is FQGNSA in the germline V gene. CDR3 sequence: CASSSPGGETQYF. As DNA, the CDR3 is TGTGCCAGCAGCTCCCCGGGCGGAGAGACCCAGTACTTC.

The rearrangement uses TRBV15 and TRBJ2-1, with unresolved D. The CDR3 runs 12 residues. Looked up from germline, CDR1 is LNHNV and CDR2 is YYDKDF (reference sequence). The ends were cut back, 3 bases at V and 5 bases at J, with 5 bases in the middle. CDR3 sequence (DNA): TGTGCCACCAGCAGGGCTGACAATGAGCAGTTCTTC. Its protein is CATSRADNEQFF.

The J gene is TRBJ1-6, the V gene TRBV6-5; D is unresolved. The CDR3 loop spans 13 amino acids. Germline loops: CDR1 MNHEY, CDR2 SVGAGI. Trimming removed 8 bases at V and 5 bases at J, with 10 bases between. The CDR3 spells CASRNRHNSPLHF. The CDR3 bases are TGTGCCAGCCGAAACAGACATAATTCACCCCTCCACTTT.

This clone appeared a few times. The chain couples TRBV29-1 to TRBJ2-7, with D possibly being TRBD1 (6 bases). The CDR3 runs 14 residues. CDR1 SQVTM and CDR2 ANQGSEA come from the germline V gene. Trimming removed 6 bases from V and 2 bases from J, with 17 bases in between. The CDR3 DNA follows: TGCAGCGTGGTGAGGGACACAACCCCCTACGAGCAGTACTTC. It translates to CSVVRDTTPYEQYF.

The chain uses TRBV4-3 and TRBJ1-2; D not certain. Germline V lookup: CDR1 LGHNA, CDR2 YSLEER. The ends were cut back, 3 bases at V and 6 bases at J, with 11 bases in the middle. The CDR3 totals 13 residues. DNA of the CDR3: TGCGCCAGCAGCCAGCTCGGACTCCATGGCTACACCTTC. It is translated as CASSQLGLHGYTF.